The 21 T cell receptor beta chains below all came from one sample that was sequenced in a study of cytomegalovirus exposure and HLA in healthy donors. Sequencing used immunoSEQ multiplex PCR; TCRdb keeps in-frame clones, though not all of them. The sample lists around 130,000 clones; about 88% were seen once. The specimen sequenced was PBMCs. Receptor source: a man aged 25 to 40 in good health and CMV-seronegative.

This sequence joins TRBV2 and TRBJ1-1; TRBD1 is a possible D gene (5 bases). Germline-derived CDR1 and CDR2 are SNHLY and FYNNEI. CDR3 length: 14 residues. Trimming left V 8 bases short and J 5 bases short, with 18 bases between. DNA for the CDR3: TGTGCCAGCGTCACAGCAGGGTTGGTTACTGAAGCTTTCTTT. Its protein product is CASVTAGLVTEAFF.

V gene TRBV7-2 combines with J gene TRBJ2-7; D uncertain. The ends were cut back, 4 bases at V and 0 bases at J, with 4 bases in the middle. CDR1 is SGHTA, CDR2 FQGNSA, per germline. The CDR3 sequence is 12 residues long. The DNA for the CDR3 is TGTGCCAGCAGCTCTGTCTCCTACGAGCAGTACTTC. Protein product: CASSSVSYEQYF.

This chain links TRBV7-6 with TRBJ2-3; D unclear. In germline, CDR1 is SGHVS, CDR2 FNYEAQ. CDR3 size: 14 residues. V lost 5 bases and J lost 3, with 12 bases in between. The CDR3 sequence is CASSPLSMTDTQYF. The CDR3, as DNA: TGTGCCAGCAGCCCGTTAAGCATGACAGATACGCAGTATTTT. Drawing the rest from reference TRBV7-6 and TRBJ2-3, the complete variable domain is GAGVSQSPRYKVTKRGQDVALRCDPISGHVSLYWYRQALGQGPEFLTYFNYEAQQDKSGLPNDRFSAERPEGSISTLTIQRTEQRDSAMYRCASSPLSMTDTQYFGPGTRLTVL.

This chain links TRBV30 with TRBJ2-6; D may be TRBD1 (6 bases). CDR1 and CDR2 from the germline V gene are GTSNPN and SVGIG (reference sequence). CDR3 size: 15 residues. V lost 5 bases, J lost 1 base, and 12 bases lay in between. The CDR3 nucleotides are TGTGCCTGGGGGGGCCTGAGATCTGGGGCCAACGTCCTGACTTTC. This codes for CAWGGLRSGANVLTF.

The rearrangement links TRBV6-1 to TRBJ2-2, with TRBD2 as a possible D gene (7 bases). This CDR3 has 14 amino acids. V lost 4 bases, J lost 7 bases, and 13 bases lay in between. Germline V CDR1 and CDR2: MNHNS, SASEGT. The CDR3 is CASSAMGGLGELFF. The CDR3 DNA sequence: TGTGCCAGCAGTGCTATGGGGGGGCTCGGGGAGCTGTTTTTT.

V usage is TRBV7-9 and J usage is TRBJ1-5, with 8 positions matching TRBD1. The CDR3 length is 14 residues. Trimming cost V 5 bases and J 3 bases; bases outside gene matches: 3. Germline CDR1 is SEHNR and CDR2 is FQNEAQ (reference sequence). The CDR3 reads CASSQDRDNQPQHF. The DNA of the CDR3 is TGTGCCAGCAGCCAGGACAGGGACAATCAGCCCCAGCATTTT.

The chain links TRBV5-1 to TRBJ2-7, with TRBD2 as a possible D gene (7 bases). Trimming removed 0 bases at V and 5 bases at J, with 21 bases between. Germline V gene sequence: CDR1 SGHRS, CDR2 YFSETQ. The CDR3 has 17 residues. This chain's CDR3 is CASSLAKGEGGADEQYF. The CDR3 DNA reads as TGCGCCAGCAGCTTGGCCAAGGGGGAGGGAGGCGCGGACGAGCAGTACTTC.

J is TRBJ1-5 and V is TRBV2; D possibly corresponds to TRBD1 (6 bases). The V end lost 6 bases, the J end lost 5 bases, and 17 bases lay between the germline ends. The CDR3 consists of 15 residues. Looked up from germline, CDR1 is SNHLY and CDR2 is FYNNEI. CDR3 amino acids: CASRGVTGIHQPQHF. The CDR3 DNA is TGTGCCAGCAGAGGGGTCACAGGGATCCATCAGCCCCAGCATTTT. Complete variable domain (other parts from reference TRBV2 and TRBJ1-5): EPEVTQTPSHQVTQMGQEVILRCVPISNHLYFYWYRQILGQKVEFLVSFYNNEISEKSEIFDDQFSVERPDGSNFTLKIRSTKLEDSAMYFCASRGVTGIHQPQHFGDGTRLSIL.

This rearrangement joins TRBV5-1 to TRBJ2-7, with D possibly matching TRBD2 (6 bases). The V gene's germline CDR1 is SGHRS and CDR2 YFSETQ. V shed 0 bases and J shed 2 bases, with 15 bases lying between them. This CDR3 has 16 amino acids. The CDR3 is CASSLAVIASAYEQYF. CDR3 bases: TGCGCCAGCAGCTTGGCGGTGATAGCTAGCGCCTACGAGCAGTACTTC.

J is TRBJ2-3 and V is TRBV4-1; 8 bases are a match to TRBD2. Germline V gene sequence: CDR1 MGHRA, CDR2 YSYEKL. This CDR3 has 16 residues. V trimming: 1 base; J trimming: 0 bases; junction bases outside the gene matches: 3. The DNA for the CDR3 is TGCGCCAGCAGCCAAGTCTGGACTAGCAGCACAGATACGCAGTATTTT. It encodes CASSQVWTSSTDTQYF.

The CDR3 region is CASTNRPGHGFF. The CDR3, as DNA: TGTGCCAGTACCAACAGGCCGGGACATGGGTTCTTC. The chain couples TRBV19 to TRBJ2-1, with D perhaps TRBD1 (6 bases). V gave up 7 bases and J gave up 15 bases, with 19 bases separating them. CDR1 and CDR2 from the germline V gene are LNHDA and SQIVND (reference sequence). This CDR3 spans 12 amino acids. Full variable domain (missing parts from reference TRBV19 and TRBJ2-1): DGGITQSPKYLFRKEGQNVTLSCEQNLNHDAMYWYRQDPGQGLRLIYYSQIVNDFQKGDIAEGYSVSREKKESFPLTVTSAQKNPTAFYLCASTNRPGHGFFGPGTRLTVL.

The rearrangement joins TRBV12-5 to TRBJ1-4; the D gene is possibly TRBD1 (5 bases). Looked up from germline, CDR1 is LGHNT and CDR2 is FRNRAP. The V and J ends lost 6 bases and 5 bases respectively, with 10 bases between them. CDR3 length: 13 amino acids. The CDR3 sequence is CASGTGGNEKLFF. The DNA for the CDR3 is TGTGCTAGTGGCACCGGGGGAAATGAAAAACTGTTTTTT.

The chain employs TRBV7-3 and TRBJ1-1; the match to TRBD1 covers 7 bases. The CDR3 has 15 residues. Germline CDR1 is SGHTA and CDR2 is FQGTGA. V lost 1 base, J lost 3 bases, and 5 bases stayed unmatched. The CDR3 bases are TGTGCCAGCAGCTTAATGGGGACAGCTTACACTGAAGCTTTCTTT. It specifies CASSLMGTAYTEAFF.

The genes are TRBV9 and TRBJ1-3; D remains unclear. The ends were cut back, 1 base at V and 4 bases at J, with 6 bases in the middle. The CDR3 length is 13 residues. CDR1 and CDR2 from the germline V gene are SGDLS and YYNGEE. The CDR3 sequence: CASSVTTGNTIYF. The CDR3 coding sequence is TGTGCCAGCAGCGTAACTACAGGAAACACCATATATTTT.

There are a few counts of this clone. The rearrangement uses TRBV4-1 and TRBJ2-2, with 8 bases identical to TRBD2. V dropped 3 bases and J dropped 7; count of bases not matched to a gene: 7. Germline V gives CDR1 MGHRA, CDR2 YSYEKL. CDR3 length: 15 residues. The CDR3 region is CASSQGGRPGGELFF. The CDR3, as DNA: TGCGCCAGCAGCCAGGGCGGGAGGCCCGGCGGGGAGCTGTTTTTT.

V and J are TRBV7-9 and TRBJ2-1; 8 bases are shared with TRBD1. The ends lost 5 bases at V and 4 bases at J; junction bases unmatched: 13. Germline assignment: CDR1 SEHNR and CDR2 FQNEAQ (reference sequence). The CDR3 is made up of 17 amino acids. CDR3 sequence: CASSPRTGTGAYNEQFF. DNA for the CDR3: TGTGCCAGCAGCCCCAGAACCGGGACAGGAGCTTACAATGAGCAGTTCTTC.

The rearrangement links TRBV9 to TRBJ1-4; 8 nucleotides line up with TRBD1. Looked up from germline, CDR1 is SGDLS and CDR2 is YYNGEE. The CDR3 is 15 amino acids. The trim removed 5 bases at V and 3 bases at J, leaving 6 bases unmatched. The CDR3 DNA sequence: TGTGCCAGCAGTGACAGGGGAGGGCCTAATGAAAAACTGTTTTTT. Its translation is CASSDRGGPNEKLFF.

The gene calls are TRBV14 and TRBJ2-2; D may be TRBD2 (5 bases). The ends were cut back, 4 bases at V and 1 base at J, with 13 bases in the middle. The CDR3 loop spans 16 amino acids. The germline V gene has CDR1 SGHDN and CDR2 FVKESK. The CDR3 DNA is TGTGCCAGCAGCCCACGAAAGAGCGGGAACACCGGGGAGCTGTTTTTT. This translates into CASSPRKSGNTGELFF.

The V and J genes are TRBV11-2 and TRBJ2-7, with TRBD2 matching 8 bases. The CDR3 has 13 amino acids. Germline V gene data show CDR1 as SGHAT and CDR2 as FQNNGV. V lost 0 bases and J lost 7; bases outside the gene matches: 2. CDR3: CASSLDPSGEQYF. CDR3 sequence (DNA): TGTGCCAGCAGCTTAGATCCTAGCGGGGAGCAGTACTTC.

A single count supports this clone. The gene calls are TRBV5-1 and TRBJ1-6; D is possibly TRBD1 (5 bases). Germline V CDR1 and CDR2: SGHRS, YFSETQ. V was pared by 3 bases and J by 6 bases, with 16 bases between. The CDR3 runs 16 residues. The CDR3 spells CASSSDTFPPNSPLHF. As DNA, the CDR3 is TGCGCCAGCAGCTCGGACACCTTTCCTCCTAATTCACCCCTCCACTTT.

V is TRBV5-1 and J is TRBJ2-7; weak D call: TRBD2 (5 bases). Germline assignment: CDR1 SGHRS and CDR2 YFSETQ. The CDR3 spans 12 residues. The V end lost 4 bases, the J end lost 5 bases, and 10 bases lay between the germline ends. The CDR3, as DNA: TGCGCCAGCAGCCCCGAGGGTAACGAGCAGTACTTC. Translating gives CASSPEGNEQYF.